Sequencing of this T cell receptor beta chain was carried out in a study of T cells in Graves' hyperthyroidism and ophthalmopathy. The study's findings and limits: In validation, the model predicted ophthalmopathy. These predictions came a median roughly 7.1 months before onset.

The study based diagnoses on clinical symptoms, serum thyroxine and TRAb, thyroid ultrasound and orbital computed tomography. The CDR3 is 16 amino acids. The V gene end was trimmed by 4 bases and the J gene end by 7 bases; junction bases not matched to a gene: 13. CDR1 is SEHNR, CDR2 FQNEAQ, per germline (reference sequence). Of note for this clonotype: Its antigen remains unidentified.

The investigators amplified TCR beta CDR3 regions from RNA transcripts. The HTBI set primed first-round TCR CDR3 RT-PCR. TCRdb re-called the multiplex PCR reads through MiXCR, storing one row per CDR3 protein. The sample includes approximately 610,000 distinct CDR3 sequences, 16% of them seen just once. The V call is TRBV7-9, the J call TRBJ2-7; 10 bases are shared with TRBD1. This receptor was identified in a woman under 30 with Graves' hyperthyroidism. Sequencing was done on a sample of blood. The CDR3 loop is CASSYWPGQGFWEQYF. As DNA, the CDR3 is TGTGCCAGCAGCTACTGGCCGGGACAGGGGTTTTGGGAGCAGTACTTC.